The T cell receptor beta chain described here comes from a study of control samples from healthy donors and cancer patients. Profiled with immunoSEQ multiplex PCR; TCRdb holds only in-frame clones, not every one. In the table there are roughly 120,000 clones, approximately 93% of which are singletons. The CDR3 runs 10 residues. Trimming left V 7 bases short and J 2 bases short, with 3 bases between. Per germline, CDR1 SNHLY and CDR2 FYNNEI. The rearrangement links TRBV2 to TRBJ2-7; no clear D. Specimen: blood. The receptor was isolated from a woman under 30 in good health. The CDR3 nucleotides read TGTGCCAGCAAGGCCTACGAGCAGTACTTC. It encodes CASKAYEQYF.